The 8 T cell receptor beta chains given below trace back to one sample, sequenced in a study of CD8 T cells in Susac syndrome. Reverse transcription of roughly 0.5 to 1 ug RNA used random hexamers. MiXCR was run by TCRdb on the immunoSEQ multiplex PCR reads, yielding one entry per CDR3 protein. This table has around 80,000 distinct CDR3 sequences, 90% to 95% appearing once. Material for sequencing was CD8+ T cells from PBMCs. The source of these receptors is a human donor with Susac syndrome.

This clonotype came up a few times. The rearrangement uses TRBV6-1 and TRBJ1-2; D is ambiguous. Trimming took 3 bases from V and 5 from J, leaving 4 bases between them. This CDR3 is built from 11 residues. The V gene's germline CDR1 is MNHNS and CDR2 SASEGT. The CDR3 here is CASSDVYGYTF. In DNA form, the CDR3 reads TGTGCCAGCAGTGACGTTTATGGCTACACCTTC.

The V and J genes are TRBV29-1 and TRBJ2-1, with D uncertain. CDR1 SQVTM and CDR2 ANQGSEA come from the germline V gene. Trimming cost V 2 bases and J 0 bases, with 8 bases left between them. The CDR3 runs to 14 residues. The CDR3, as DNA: TGCAGCGTTGAAACGTCGAGCTCCTACAATGAGCAGTTCTTC. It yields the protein CSVETSSSYNEQFF.

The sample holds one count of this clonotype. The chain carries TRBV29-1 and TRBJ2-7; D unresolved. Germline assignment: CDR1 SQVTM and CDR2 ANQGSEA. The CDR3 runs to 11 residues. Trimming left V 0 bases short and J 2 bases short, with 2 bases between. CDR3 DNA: TGCAGCGTTGAAGAAGCCTACGAGCAGTACTTC. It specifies CSVEEAYEQYF.

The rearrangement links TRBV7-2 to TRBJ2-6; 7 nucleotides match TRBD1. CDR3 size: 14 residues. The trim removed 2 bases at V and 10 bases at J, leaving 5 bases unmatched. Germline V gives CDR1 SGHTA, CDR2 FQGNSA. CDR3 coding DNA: TGTGCCAGCAGCTTAAACAGGGGTGAGAACGTCCTGACTTTC. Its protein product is CASSLNRGENVLTF.

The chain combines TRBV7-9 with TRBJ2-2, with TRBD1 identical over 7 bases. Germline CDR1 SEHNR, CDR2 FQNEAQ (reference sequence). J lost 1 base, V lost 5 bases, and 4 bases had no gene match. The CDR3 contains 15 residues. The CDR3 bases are TGTGCCAGCAGCACTGGACAGGAGAACACCGGGGAGCTGTTTTTT. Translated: CASSTGQENTGELFF.

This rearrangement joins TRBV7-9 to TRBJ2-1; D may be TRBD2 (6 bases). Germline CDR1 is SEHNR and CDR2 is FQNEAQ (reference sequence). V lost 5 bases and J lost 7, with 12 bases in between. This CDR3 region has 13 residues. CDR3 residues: CASSPGLPNEQFF. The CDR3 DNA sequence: TGTGCCAGCAGCCCGGGACTCCCGAATGAGCAGTTCTTC.

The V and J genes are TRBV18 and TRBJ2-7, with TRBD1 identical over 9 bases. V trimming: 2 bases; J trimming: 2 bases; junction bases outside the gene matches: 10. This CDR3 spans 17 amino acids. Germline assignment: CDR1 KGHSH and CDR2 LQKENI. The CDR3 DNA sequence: TGTGCCAGCTCACCAGGACAGGGGAGGAGGGTGCCCTACGAGCAGTACTTC. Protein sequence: CASSPGQGRRVPYEQYF.

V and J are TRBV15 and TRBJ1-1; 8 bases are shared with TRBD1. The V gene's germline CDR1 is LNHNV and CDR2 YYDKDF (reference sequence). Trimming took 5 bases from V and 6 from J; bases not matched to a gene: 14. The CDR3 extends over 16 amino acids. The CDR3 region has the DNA TGTGCCACCAGCGGACGCAGGGGGCTCAAGGGAGCTGAAGCTTTCTTT. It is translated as CATSGRRGLKGAEAFF.